This T cell receptor (beta chain) was sequenced in a study of blood T cell repertoires in COVID-19. Study summary: The study drew acute and convalescent COVID-19 samples from the United States, Italy and Spain. Sample material is recorded as cDNA or gDNA derived from T cells, B-cell-depleted T cells, or PBMCs.

The V end was cut by 6 bases, the J end by 0 bases, with 17 bases between. This CDR3 has 16 amino acids. Looked up from germline, CDR1 is SGHRS and CDR2 is YFSETQ. Per the authors' pipeline: Estimated nucleated cell counts came from reference gene primer amplification. Libraries were prepared by immunoSEQ multiplex PCR; TCRdb keeps only in-frame clonotypes and omits some of them. V, J and clone size are those of that table, while D and trimming were read from the DNA. The table records around 70,000 clones, about four fifths of them present only once. The sequence derives from a human donor in a cohort sampled during active COVID-19. Specimen: peripheral blood. This sequence joins TRBV5-1 and TRBJ2-3; tentative D call: TRBD2 (8 bases). CDR3 sequence: CASTRGASGSTDTQYF. CDR3 coding DNA: TGCGCCAGCACCAGGGGGGCTAGCGGGAGCACAGATACGCAGTATTTT.